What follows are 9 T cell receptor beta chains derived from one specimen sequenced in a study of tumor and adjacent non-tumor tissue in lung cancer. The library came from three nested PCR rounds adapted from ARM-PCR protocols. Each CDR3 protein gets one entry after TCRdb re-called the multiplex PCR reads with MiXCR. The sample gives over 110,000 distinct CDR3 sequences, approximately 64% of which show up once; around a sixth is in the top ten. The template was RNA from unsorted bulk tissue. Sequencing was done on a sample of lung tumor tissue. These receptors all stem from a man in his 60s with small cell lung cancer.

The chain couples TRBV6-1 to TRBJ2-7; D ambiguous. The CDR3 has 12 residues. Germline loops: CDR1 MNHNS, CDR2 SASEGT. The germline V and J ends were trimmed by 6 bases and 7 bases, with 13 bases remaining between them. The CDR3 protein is CASRTGIREQYV. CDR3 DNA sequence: TGTGCCAGCAGGACTGGGATTAGGGAGCAGTACGTC.

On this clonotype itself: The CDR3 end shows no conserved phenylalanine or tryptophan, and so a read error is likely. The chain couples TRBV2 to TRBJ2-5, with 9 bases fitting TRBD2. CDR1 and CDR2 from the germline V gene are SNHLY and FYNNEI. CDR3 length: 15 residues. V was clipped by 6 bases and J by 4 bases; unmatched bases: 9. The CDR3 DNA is TGTGCCAGCAGGCCGGGACTAGCAATGGGAGAGACCCAGTACTCC. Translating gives CASRPGLAMGETQYS.

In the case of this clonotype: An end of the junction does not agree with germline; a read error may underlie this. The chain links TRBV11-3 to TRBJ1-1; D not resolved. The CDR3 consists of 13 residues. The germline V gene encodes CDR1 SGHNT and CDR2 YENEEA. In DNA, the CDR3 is TGTGCGAGCAGCTTAGAAGGAGGCACTGAAGCTTCCTTT. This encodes CASSLEGGTEASF.

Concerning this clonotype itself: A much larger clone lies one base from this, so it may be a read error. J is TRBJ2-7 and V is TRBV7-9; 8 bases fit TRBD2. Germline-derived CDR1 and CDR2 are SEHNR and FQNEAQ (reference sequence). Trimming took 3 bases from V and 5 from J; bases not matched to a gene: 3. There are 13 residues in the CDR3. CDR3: CASSFGGVHEQYF. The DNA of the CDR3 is TGTGCCAGCAGCTTCGGGGGGGTCCACGAGCAGTACTTC.

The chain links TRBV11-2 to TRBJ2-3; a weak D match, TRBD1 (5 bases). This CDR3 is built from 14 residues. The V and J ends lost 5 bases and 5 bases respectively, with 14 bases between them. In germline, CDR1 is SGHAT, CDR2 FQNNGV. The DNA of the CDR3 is TGTGCCAGCAGCACGAGTTGGGGCATAGATACGCAGTATTTT. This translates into CASSTSWGIDTQYF.

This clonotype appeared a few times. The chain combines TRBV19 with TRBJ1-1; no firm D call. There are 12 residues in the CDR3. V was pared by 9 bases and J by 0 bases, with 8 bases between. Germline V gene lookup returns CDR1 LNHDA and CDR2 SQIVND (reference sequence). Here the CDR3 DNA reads TGTGCCAGCGGGCGGGTGAACACTGAAGCTTTCTTT. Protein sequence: CASGRVNTEAFF.

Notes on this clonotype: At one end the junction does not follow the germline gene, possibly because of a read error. CDR3 in DNA: TGTGCCGGCGGTCAGAGCATAGATACGCAGTATTTT. Translation: CAGGQSIDTQYF. V is TRBV6-5 and J is TRBJ2-3; D not certain. CDR1 and CDR2 from the germline V gene are MNHEY and SVGAGI. This CDR3 region has 12 residues.

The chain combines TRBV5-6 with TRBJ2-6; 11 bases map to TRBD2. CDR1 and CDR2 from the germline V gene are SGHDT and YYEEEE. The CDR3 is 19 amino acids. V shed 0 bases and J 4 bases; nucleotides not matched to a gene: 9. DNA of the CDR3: TGTGCCAGCAGCTTGGCGACGGGACTAGCGGCTCCCGGGGCCAACGTCCTGACTTTC. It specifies CASSLATGLAAPGANVLTF.

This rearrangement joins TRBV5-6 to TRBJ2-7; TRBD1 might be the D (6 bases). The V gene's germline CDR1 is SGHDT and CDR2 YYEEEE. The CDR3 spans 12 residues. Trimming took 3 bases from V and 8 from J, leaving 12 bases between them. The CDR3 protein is CASSYDRTQQYF. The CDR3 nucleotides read TGTGCCAGCAGCTACGACAGGACCCAGCAGTACTTC.